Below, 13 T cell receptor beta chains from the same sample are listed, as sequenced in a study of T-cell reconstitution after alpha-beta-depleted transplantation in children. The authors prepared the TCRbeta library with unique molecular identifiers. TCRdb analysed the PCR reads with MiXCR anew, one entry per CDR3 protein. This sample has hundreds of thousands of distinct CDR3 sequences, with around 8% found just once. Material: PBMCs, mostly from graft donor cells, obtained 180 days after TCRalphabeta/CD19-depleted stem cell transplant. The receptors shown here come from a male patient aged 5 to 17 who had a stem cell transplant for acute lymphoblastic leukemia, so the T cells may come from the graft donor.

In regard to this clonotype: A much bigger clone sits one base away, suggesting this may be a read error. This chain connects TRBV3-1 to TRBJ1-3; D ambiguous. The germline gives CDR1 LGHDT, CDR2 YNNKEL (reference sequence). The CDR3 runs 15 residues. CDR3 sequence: CACSQGPGIGNTIYF. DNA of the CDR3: TGTGCCTGCAGCCAAGGGCCCGGGATCGGAAACACCATATATTTT.

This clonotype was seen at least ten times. Written as DNA, the CDR3 is TGCGCCAGCAGCTTGGGAGGGAGGGCCAACATTCAGTACTTC. Translating gives CASSLGGRANIQYF. The chain combines TRBV5-1 with TRBJ2-4; 7 bases are shared with TRBD2. The J segment lost 7 bases and the V segment lost 0 bases, leaving 4 bases of the junction unmatched. This CDR3 contains 14 residues. Germline CDR1 reads SGHRS; CDR2 reads YFSETQ.

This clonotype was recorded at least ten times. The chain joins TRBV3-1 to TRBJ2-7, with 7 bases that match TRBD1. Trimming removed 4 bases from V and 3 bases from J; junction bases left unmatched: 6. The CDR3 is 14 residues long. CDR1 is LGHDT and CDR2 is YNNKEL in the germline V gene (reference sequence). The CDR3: CASSRPGQNYEQYF. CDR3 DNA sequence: TGTGCCAGCAGCCGGCCGGGACAGAACTACGAGCAGTACTTC.

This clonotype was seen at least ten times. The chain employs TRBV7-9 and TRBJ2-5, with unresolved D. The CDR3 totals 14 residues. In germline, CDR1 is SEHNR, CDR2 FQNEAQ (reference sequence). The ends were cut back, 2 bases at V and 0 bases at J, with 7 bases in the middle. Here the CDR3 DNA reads TGTGCCAGCAGCTTAAGGGCGTACCAAGAGACCCAGTACTTC. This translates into CASSLRAYQETQYF. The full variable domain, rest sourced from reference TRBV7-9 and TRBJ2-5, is DTGVSQNPRHKITKRGQNVTFRCDPISEHNRLYWYRQTLGQGPEFLTYFQNEAQLEKSRLLSDRFSAERPKGSFSTLEIQRTEQGDSAMYLCASSLRAYQETQYFGPGTRLLVL.

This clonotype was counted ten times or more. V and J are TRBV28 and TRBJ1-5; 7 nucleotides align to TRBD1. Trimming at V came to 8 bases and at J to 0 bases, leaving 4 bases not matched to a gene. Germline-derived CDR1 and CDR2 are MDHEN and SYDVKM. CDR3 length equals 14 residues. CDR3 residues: CASLRGISNQPQHF. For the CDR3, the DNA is TGTGCCAGCCTCAGGGGGATTAGCAATCAGCCCCAGCATTTT.

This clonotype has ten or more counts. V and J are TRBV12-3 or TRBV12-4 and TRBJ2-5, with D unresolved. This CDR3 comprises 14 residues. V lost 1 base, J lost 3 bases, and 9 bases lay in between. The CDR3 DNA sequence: TGTGCCAGCAGTTTAGTCTCTAAGAAAGAGACCCAGTACTTC. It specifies CASSLVSKKETQYF.

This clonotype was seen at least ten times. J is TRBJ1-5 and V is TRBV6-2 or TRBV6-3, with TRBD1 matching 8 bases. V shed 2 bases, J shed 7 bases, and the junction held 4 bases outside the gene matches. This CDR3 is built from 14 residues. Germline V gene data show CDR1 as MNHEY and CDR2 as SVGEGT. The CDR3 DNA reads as TGTGCCAGCAGTTACCAGGGGGCCGGACAGCCCCAGCATTTT. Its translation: CASSYQGAGQPQHF.

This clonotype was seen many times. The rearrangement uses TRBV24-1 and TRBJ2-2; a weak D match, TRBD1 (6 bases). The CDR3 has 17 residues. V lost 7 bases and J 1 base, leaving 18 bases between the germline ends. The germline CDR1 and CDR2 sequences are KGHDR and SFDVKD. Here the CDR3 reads CATRASPGTQNTGELFF. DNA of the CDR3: TGTGCCACCAGAGCTTCGCCCGGGACACAGAACACCGGGGAGCTGTTTTTT.

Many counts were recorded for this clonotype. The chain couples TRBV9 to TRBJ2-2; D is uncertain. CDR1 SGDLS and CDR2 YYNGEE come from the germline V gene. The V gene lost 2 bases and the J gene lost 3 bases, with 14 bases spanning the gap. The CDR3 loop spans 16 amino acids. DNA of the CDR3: TGTGCCAGCAGCGTGCGGCCGGGCGCGGACACCGGGGAGCTGTTTTTT. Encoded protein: CASSVRPGADTGELFF.

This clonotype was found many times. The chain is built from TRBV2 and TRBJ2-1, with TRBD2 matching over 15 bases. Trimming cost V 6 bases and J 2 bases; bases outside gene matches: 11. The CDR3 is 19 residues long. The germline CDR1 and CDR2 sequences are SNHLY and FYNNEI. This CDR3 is CASRGGTSGGPIPYNEQFF. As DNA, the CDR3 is TGTGCCAGCAGGGGGGGGACTAGCGGGGGGCCCATACCCTACAATGAGCAGTTCTTC.

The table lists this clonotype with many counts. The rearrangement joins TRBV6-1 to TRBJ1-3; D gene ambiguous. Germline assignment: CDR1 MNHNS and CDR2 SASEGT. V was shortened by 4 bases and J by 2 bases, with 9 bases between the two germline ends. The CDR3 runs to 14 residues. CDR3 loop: CASSVGTPGNTIYF. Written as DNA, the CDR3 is TGTGCCAGCAGTGTAGGTACACCTGGAAACACCATATATTTT.

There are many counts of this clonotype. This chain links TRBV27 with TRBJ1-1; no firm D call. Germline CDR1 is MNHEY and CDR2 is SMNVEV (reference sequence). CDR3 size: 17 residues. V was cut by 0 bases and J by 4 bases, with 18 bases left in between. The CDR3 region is CASSLSYLFERTTEAFF. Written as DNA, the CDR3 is TGTGCCAGCAGTTTATCGTACCTTTTTGAGAGGACCACTGAAGCTTTCTTT.

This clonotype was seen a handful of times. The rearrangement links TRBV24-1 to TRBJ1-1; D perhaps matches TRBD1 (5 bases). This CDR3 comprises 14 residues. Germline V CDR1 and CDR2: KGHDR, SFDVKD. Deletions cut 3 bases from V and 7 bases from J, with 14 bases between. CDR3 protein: CATSDPPPTGEAFF. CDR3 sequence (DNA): TGTGCCACCAGTGATCCCCCCCCTACAGGTGAAGCTTTCTTT.